This is a list of T cell receptor beta chains from one sample in a study of blood T cell repertoires in COVID-19. Assay used: immunoSEQ multiplex PCR; TCRdb lists only in-frame clones, some missing. The sample lists a few hundred thousand clones; more than 70% were seen once. Sequenced sample: peripheral blood. The receptors originated from a man aged 45-65 years with COVID-19, enrolled during active disease. CDR3s leave out the opening cysteine and the closing phenylalanine or tryptophan.

v_gene,j_gene,CDR3aa
TRBV18,TRBJ1-2,ASSPPAGQVYGYT
TRBV7-3,TRBJ2-4,ASSLTSGSDIQY
TRBV30,TRBJ2-6,AWSSSGANVLT
TRBV7-2,TRBJ1-1,ASSLLGRTEAF
TRBV4-3,TRBJ1-2,ASSQAQAGDYGYT
TRBV30,TRBJ1-4,AWSVQGWEKLF
TRBV7-9,TRBJ2-3,ASSVIQGWFADTQY
TRBV2,TRBJ2-7,ASSGRGRSSYEQY
TRBV3-1/TRBV3-2,TRBJ1-1,ASSRGQLNTEAF
TRBV5-1,TRBJ2-7,ASSLGTSENEQY
TRBV27,TRBJ2-2,ASSLFWLAEELF
TRBV7-9,TRBJ2-5,ASSLGDRAQETQY
TRBV11-2,TRBJ2-5,ASSSSGGAWETQY
TRBV30,TRBJ1-4,AWRVRDNTVREKLF
TRBV6-1,TRBJ2-5,ASSDVSGSVETQY
TRBV19,TRBJ2-3,ASSTGGGYTDTQY
TRBV5-1,TRBJ2-7,ASSLAPSGTTYEQY
TRBV12-3/TRBV12-4,TRBJ2-7,ASSSGGEGEQY
TRBV19,TRBJ2-2,ASRPTGPGELF
TRBV28,TRBJ2-7,ASTGGRASGGVEQY
TRBV18,TRBJ2-1,ASSPPNGGEQF
TRBV7-6,TRBJ2-7,ASSLEGGAGGSSYEQY
TRBV5-4,TRBJ2-7,ASSFRTGVMNEQY
TRBV6-5,TRBJ2-3,ASILQPRTDTQY
TRBV7-6,TRBJ1-4,ASSVYGTNEKLF
TRBV5-1,TRBJ1-4,ASRGQEKEKLF
TRBV18,TRBJ2-7,ASSPYSAYEQY
TRBV6-1,TRBJ2-7,ASSEAVGATSYEQY
TRBV19,TRBJ1-1,ASLAGQNTEAF
TRBV2,TRBJ1-1,ASPLRGNTEAF
TRBV5-1,TRBJ2-1,ASSLLAGVGNEQF
TRBV10-3,TRBJ2-1,AVHMAGQGYNEQF
TRBV10-3,TRBJ2-3,AISESGDSTDTQY
TRBV27,TRBJ2-7,ASSMTAHEQY
TRBV2,TRBJ1-1,ARGTGRGNTEAF
TRBV24-1,TRBJ2-1,ATSDLTSGGSYNEQF
TRBV7-2,TRBJ1-1,ASSLEQGLGAF
TRBV6-2/TRBV6-3,TRBJ1-6,ASSYMGDRFTLH
TRBV9,TRBJ2-3,ASSALAGGDTDTQY
TRBV6-1,TRBJ1-5,ASRRTGGSQPQH
TRBV6-6,TRBJ1-1,ASSATGYTEAF
TRBV5-6,TRBJ1-1,ASSLIGGGETEAF
TRBV29-1,TRBJ2-3,SVDTEITDTQY
TRBV15,TRBJ2-7,ATSRDRHRETYEQY
TRBV28,TRBJ2-5,ASSRVSQETQY
TRBV28,TRBJ1-2,ASSLGQRGVNYT
TRBV21-1,TRBJ2-7,ASSKTGWAGGIYEQY
TRBV5-5,TRBJ2-5,ASSLVGPRETQY
TRBV11-2,TRBJ2-1,ASSLDRGNGYNEQF
TRBV4-2,TRBJ1-1,ASSLPDRGENTEAF
TRBV6-1,TRBJ2-7,ASSEAGALYEQY
TRBV5-1,TRBJ1-5,ASSSGGTGNQPQH